Presented here are 7 T cell receptor beta chains from one specimen sequenced in a study of blood T cell repertoires in COVID-19 (TCRdb year 2020). The library was obtained by the immunoSEQ multiplex PCR assay. TCRdb took over this immuneACCESS table, retaining in-frame rearrangements with V and J assigned. Such tables are incomplete; in checked studies, under half of the missing clones stem from an unresolved V gene, and the remainder is unexplained. A total of approximately 200,000 clones appear in this sample, about 82% of them only once. 4.5% to 5.5% of the sample comes from the top ten. The sequenced material came from peripheral blood. These receptor sequences come from a woman aged 25 to 39 with acute or convalescent COVID-19.

The V and J genes are TRBV5-5 and TRBJ2-3, with D tentatively TRBD1 (5 bases). Trimming took off 1 base at V and 4 bases at J, with 16 bases between the two ends. CDR1 is SGHKS, CDR2 YYEKEE, per germline (reference sequence). The CDR3 extends over 16 amino acids. The CDR3 nucleotides read TGTGCCAGCAGCTTGAGGTGGACCAGGGTGGCAGATACGCAGTATTTT. Protein: CASSLRWTRVADTQYF. Combining the CDR3 with reference TRBV5-5 and TRBJ2-3 gives the whole variable domain DAGVTQSPTHLIKTRGQQVTLRCSPISGHKSVSWYQQVLGQGPQFIFQYYEKEERGRGNFPDRFSARQFPNYSSELNVNALLLGDSALYLCASSLRWTRVADTQYFGPGTRLTVL.

The chain employs TRBV11-1 and TRBJ2-7; D not resolved. This CDR3 contains 15 residues. V lost 2 bases and J 5 bases, leaving 16 bases between the germline ends. Germline V CDR1 and CDR2: SGHAT, FQDESV (reference sequence). DNA of the CDR3: TGTGCCAGCAGCTTAACTTTGGCCAGGAACCACGAGCAGTACTTC. This codes for CASSLTLARNHEQYF.

This chain connects TRBV28 to TRBJ2-7; the match to TRBD1 covers 7 bases. Trimming took 5 bases from V and 2 from J; bases not matched to a gene: 9. The CDR3 has 15 residues. Germline lookup yields CDR1 MDHEN and CDR2 SYDVKM. The CDR3 DNA is TGTGCCAGCAGTCTTCGACAGGGTATGGCCTACGAGCAGTACTTC. Its translation is CASSLRQGMAYEQYF.

The chain carries TRBV6-5 and TRBJ1-1; D is unresolved. Germline-derived CDR1 and CDR2 are MNHEY and SVGAGI. Deletions cut 8 bases from V and 8 bases from J, with 9 bases between. This CDR3 comprises 10 residues. CDR3 nucleotides: TGTGCCAGCGGAGAGAGGGAAGCTTTCTTT. It translates to CASGEREAFF.

The chain recombines TRBV7-2 with TRBJ1-4; no definite D call. The CDR3 has 15 residues. CDR1 is SGHTA, CDR2 FQGNSA, per germline. The V end lost 5 bases, the J end lost 5 bases, and 15 bases lay between the germline ends. In nucleotides, the CDR3 is TGTGCCAGCAGCGACACGGCAGGTCGGAATGAAAAACTGTTTTTT. The encoded protein is CASSDTAGRNEKLFF. Drawing the rest from reference TRBV7-2 and TRBJ1-4, the complete variable domain is GAGVSQSPSNKVTEKGKDVELRCDPISGHTALYWYRQSLGQGLEFLIYFQGNSAPDKSGLPSDRFSAERTGGSVSTLTIQRTQQEDSAVYLCASSDTAGRNEKLFFGSGTQLSVL.

V usage is TRBV28 and J usage is TRBJ1-2; TRBD1 agrees at 9 bases. With 6 bases clipped from V and 7 bases from J, the junction kept 9 bases outside the gene matches. From germline, CDR1 is MDHEN and CDR2 SYDVKM. The CDR3 runs to 14 residues. The CDR3 is CASSTGTGLFGYTF. CDR3 nucleotide sequence: TGTGCCAGCAGCACCGGGACAGGGCTCTTTGGCTACACCTTC.

This clone has a single count. The rearrangement links TRBV11-2 to TRBJ1-5; D remains unclear. The CDR3 runs to 13 residues. V gave up 5 bases and J gave up 5 bases, with 10 bases separating them. The V gene's germline CDR1 is SGHAT and CDR2 FQNNGV. CDR3 DNA: TGTGCCAGCAGCGCGTGGTACGATCAGCCCCAGCATTTT. This gives the protein CASSAWYDQPQHF.